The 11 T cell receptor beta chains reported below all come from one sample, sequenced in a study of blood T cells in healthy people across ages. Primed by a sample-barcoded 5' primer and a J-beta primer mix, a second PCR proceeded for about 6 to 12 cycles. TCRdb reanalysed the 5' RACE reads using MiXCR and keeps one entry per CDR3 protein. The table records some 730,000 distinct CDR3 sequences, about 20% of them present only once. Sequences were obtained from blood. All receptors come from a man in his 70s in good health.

The CDR3 region has the DNA TGTGCCAGCAGCCGGGGTATAGCGGGAACAAGCGGTGAGCAGTTCTTC. This sequence encodes CASSRGIAGTSGEQFF. This chain joins TRBV5-6 and TRBJ2-1, with 8 bases matching TRBD2. Germline trimming cut 4 bases from V and 9 bases from J; bases unmatched to any gene: 15. The CDR3 loop spans 16 amino acids. Germline V gene sequence: CDR1 SGHDT, CDR2 YYEEEE. The variable domain in full, completed from reference TRBV5-6 and TRBJ2-1, reads DAGVTQSPTHLIKTRGQQVTLRCSPKSGHDTVSWYQQALGQGPQFIFQYYEEEERQRGNFPDRFSGHQFPNYSSELNVNALLLGDSALYLCASSRGIAGTSGEQFFGPGTRLTVL.

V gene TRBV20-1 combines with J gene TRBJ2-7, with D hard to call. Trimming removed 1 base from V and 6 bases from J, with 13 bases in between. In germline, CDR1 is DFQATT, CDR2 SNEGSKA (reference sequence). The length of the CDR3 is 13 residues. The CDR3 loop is CSARVPTWAEQYF. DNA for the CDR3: TGCAGTGCTAGAGTCCCAACTTGGGCCGAGCAGTACTTC.

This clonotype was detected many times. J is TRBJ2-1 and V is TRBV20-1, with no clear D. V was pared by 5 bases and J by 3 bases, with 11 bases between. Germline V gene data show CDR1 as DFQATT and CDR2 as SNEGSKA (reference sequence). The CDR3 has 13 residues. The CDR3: CSAGAYNYNEQFF. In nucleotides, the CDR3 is TGCAGTGCTGGAGCGTACAACTACAATGAGCAGTTCTTC.

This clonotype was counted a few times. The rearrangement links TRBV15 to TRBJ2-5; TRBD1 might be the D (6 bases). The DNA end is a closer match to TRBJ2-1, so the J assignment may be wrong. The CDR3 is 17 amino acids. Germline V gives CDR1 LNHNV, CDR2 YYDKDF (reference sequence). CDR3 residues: CATSSDARGTGTNEQFF. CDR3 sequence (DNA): TGTGCCACCAGCAGTGACGCGAGAGGAACAGGGACCAATGAGCAGTTCTTC.

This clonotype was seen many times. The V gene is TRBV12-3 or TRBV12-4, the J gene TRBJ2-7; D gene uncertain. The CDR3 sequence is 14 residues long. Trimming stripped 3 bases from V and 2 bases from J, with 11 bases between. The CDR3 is CASSFQAVAYEQYF. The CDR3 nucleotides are TGTGCCAGCAGTTTTCAAGCCGTGGCCTACGAGCAGTACTTC.

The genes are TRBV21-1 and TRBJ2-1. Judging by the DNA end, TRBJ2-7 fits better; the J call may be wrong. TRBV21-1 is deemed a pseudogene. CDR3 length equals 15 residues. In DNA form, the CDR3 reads TGTGCCAGCAGCAATGTTCAGAACCATACCTACGAGCAGTACGTC. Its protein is CASSNVQNHTYEQYV.

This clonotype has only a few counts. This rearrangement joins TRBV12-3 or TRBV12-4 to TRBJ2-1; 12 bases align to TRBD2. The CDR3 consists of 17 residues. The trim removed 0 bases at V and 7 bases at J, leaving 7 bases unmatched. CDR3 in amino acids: CASSLAGGLAGPNEQFF. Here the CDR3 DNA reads TGTGCCAGCAGTTTAGCGGGGGGACTAGCGGGTCCTAATGAGCAGTTCTTC.

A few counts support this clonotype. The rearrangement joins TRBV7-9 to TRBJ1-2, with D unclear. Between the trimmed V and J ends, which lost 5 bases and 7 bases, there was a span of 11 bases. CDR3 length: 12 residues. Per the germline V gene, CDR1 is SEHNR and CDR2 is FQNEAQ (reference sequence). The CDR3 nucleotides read TGTGCCAGCAGCCTAGGGTATTCTGGCTACACCTTC. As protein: CASSLGYSGYTF.

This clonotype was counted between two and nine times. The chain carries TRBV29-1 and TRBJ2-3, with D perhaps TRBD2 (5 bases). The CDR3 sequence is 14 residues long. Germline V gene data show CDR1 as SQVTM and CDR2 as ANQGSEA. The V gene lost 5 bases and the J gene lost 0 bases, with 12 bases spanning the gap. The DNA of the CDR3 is TGCAGCGTTCAAGGACTGGCTAGCACAGATACGCAGTATTTT. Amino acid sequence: CSVQGLASTDTQYF.

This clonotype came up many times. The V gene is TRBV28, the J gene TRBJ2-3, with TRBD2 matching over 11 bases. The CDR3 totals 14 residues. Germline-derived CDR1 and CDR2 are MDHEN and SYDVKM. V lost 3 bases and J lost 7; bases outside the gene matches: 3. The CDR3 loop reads CASSLASGGNTQYF. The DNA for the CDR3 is TGTGCCAGCAGTTTGGCTAGCGGGGGGAATACGCAGTATTTT.

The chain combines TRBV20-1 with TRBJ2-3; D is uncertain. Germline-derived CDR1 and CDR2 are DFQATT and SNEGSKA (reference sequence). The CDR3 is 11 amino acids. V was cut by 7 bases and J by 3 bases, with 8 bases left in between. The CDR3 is CSVSRTDTQYF. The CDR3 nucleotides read TGCAGTGTTTCCCGGACAGATACGCAGTATTTT.